Presented here are 24 T cell receptor beta chains from one specimen sequenced in a study of immune evolution from preneoplasia to lung adenocarcinoma. Measured with immunoSEQ multiplex PCR; TCRdb has only the in-frame clones, and not every one. The profile shows around 6,800 clones, roughly 69% of them singletons. Sample: FFPE atypical adenomatous hyperplasia tissue from the lung. Regarding subset: atypical adenomatous hyperplasia (AAH), lung preneoplasia. These receptors were collected from a donor at least 70 years old with lung adenocarcinoma. Some clones in this sample may be carry-over from other donors' samples.

This clone has just one count. Different DNA sequences within this sample yield the same CDR3. The V call is TRBV28, the J call TRBJ1-5, with 7 bases fitting TRBD1. Germline assignment: CDR1 MDHEN and CDR2 SYDVKM. The CDR3 contains 14 residues. V trimming: 4 bases; J trimming: 1 base; junction bases outside the gene matches: 1. The CDR3 DNA reads as TGTGCCAGCAGTTCAGGGGGAAGCAATCAGCCCCAGCATTTT. It codes for CASSSGGSNQPQHF.

V is TRBV4-1 and J is TRBJ2-1, with D perhaps TRBD1 or TRBD2 (6 bases each). The CDR3 totals 15 residues. Trimming took 1 base from V and 0 from J, leaving 7 bases between them. CDR1 is MGHRA, CDR2 YSYEKL, per germline. This CDR3 is CASSQGGASYNEQFF. CDR3 nucleotides: TGCGCCAGCAGCCAAGGGGGGGCCTCCTACAATGAGCAGTTCTTC.

This clone turned up a few times. The chain carries TRBV5-1 and TRBJ2-7; TRBD1 might be the D (6 bases). This CDR3 comprises 13 residues. V was cut by 2 bases and J by 6 bases, with 12 bases left in between. Germline CDR1 SGHRS, CDR2 YFSETQ. This CDR3 reads CASSLQGFSEQYF. CDR3 nucleotide sequence: TGCGCCAGCAGCTTACAGGGTTTTAGCGAGCAGTACTTC.

Remarks on this clone: The same CDR3 also results from other DNA sequences found in this sample. The rearrangement uses TRBV30 and TRBJ2-1; 8 bases agree with TRBD2. Germline V gene sequence: CDR1 GTSNPN, CDR2 SVGIG (reference sequence). This CDR3 has 18 residues. V gave up 4 bases and J gave up 4 bases; unmatched junction bases: 18. The CDR3 DNA follows: TGTGCCTGGACGGGACTAGGTGTAAAGGGACTAGAGTACAATGAGCAGTTCTTC. This translates into CAWTGLGVKGLEYNEQFF.

The sample holds one count of this clone. J is TRBJ2-5 and V is TRBV28; 8 nucleotides align to TRBD2. With the DNA end fitting TRBJ2-7 better, the J assignment may be wrong. The CDR3 consists of 15 residues. Looked up from germline, CDR1 is MDHEN and CDR2 is SYDVKM. The CDR3 region is CASSPTLGLGGEQYF. The CDR3 DNA reads as TGTGCCAGCAGCCCTACCCTGGGACTAGGAGGCGAGCAGTACTTC.

This clone was recorded only once. CDR3 in amino acids: CAWNWGPAPTNEKLFF. The CDR3 DNA sequence: TGTGCCTGGAATTGGGGCCCGGCCCCAACTAATGAAAAACTGTTTTTT. The rearrangement links TRBV30 to TRBJ1-4; tentative D call: TRBD1 (5 bases). In germline, CDR1 is GTSNPN, CDR2 SVGIG (reference sequence). The CDR3 covers 16 residues. Trimming cost V 4 bases and J 0 bases, with 15 bases left between them.

This clone has more than one count but fewer than ten. The chain is built from TRBV25-1 and TRBJ1-3; D might be TRBD1 (6 bases). The CDR3 length is 11 residues. Trimming stripped 7 bases from V and 8 bases from J, with 9 bases between. Germline V CDR1 and CDR2: MGHDK, SYGVNS. The CDR3 DNA is TGTGCCAGCACCGCAGGGGACACCATATATTTT. It yields the protein CASTAGDTIYF.

The chain couples TRBV15 to TRBJ2-1; D possibly corresponds to TRBD1 (5 bases). Germline CDR1 and CDR2: LNHNV and YYDKDF (reference sequence). The CDR3 extends over 16 amino acids. V gave up 0 bases and J gave up 8 bases, with 17 bases separating them. The chain's CDR3 is CATSRDNRIILHEQFF. CDR3 sequence (DNA): TGTGCCACCAGCAGAGATAACAGGATCATCCTACATGAGCAGTTCTTC.

The chain recombines TRBV14 with TRBJ2-7, with 11 nucleotides matching TRBD1. The junction had 4 bases not matched to a gene; V was cut back by 4 bases and J by 2 bases. This CDR3 spans 15 amino acids. Germline CDR1 is SGHDN and CDR2 is FVKESK. DNA for the CDR3: TGTGCCAGCAGCCTAGGACAGGGGGCTACCTACGAGCAGTACTTC. The encoded protein is CASSLGQGATYEQYF.

DNA of the CDR3: TGTGCCTGGGGTACTAGCGGGGGTCCAGAGACCCAGTACTTC. Amino acids: CAWGTSGGPETQYF. V and J are TRBV30 and TRBJ2-5; the match to TRBD2 covers 11 bases. V lost 5 bases, J lost 4 bases, and 6 bases stayed unmatched. Germline CDR1 and CDR2: GTSNPN and SVGIG (reference sequence). This CDR3 is 14 amino acids long.

This rearrangement joins TRBV5-4 to TRBJ2-1; D is possibly TRBD1 (6 bases). This CDR3 contains 16 residues. V lost 0 bases and J lost 4, with 14 bases in between. In germline, CDR1 is SGHNT, CDR2 YYREEE (reference sequence). The CDR3: CASSLGGRAGYNEQFF. CDR3 bases: TGTGCCAGCAGCTTGGGGGGGCGGGCCGGGTACAATGAGCAGTTCTTC.

This chain uses TRBV5-5 with TRBJ2-5; no clear D gene. The germline gives CDR1 SGHKS, CDR2 YYEKEE (reference sequence). This CDR3 is 12 amino acids long. V was shortened by 4 bases and J by 0 bases, with 4 bases between the two germline ends. The CDR3 coding sequence is TGTGCCAGCAGCCAGTACCAAGAGACCCAGTACTTC. Its protein is CASSQYQETQYF.

The V gene is TRBV4-1, the J gene TRBJ2-7; no firm D call. The germline V and J ends were trimmed by 3 bases and 1 base, with 13 bases remaining between them. The CDR3 runs 15 residues. Germline V gene sequence: CDR1 MGHRA, CDR2 YSYEKL. The DNA for the CDR3 is TGCGCCAGCAGCCATATCGTCACTGGGTCCTACGAGCAGTACTTC. Protein: CASSHIVTGSYEQYF.

The gene calls are TRBV19 and TRBJ2-1, with 9 bases aligning to TRBD2. Germline V gene sequence: CDR1 LNHDA, CDR2 SQIVND (reference sequence). V gave up 9 bases and J gave up 5 bases; unmatched junction bases: 8. This CDR3 region has 14 residues. The CDR3 spells CASTLAGVHNEQFF. CDR3 sequence (DNA): TGTGCCAGCACCTTAGCGGGAGTTCACAATGAGCAGTTCTTC.

This rearrangement joins TRBV30 to TRBJ2-7; 9 bases line up with TRBD1. The V gene end was trimmed by 3 bases and the J gene end by 4 bases; junction bases not matched to a gene: 7. Per the germline V gene, CDR1 is GTSNPN and CDR2 is SVGIG (reference sequence). The CDR3 is 14 residues long. The CDR3 reads CAWSYGTGIYEQYF. The CDR3 DNA sequence: TGTGCCTGGAGCTACGGGACAGGGATATACGAGCAGTACTTC.

V usage is TRBV29-1 and J usage is TRBJ2-5, with a possible D match to TRBD1 (5 bases). The last part of the DNA fits TRBJ2-7 better; the J call may be wrong. The CDR3 extends over 13 amino acids. The V gene's germline CDR1 is SQVTM and CDR2 ANQGSEA. CDR3 region: CSVETESSYEQYF. The DNA for the CDR3 is TGCAGCGTTGAGACAGAGAGCTCCTACGAGCAGTACTTC.

The rearrangement joins TRBV30 to TRBJ2-7; 7 bases agree with TRBD2. This CDR3 is 13 amino acids long. The germline gives CDR1 GTSNPN, CDR2 SVGIG (reference sequence). Unmatched junction bases numbered 7, after V lost 4 bases and J lost 4 bases. In DNA, the CDR3 is TGTGCCTGGAATGAGGGAGGGCCTTACGAGCAGTACTTC. Its protein is CAWNEGGPYEQYF.

This clone occurred a few times. The chain employs TRBV7-2 and TRBJ2-5; a weak D match, TRBD2 (5 bases). V lost 2 bases to trimming and J lost 5 bases, with 15 bases between them. Germline CDR1 is SGHTA and CDR2 is FQGNSA. This CDR3 comprises 15 residues. CDR3 sequence (DNA): TGTGCCAGCAGCTTAATACTAGTGTTAGGGGAGACCCAGTACTTC. It encodes CASSLILVLGETQYF.

The rearrangement links TRBV15 to TRBJ1-2; maybe TRBD1 (5 bases). The germline V gene encodes CDR1 LNHNV and CDR2 YYDKDF (reference sequence). V lost 0 bases and J lost 5, with 13 bases in between. This CDR3 has 15 residues. The CDR3 nucleotides are TGTGCCACCAGCAGAGACGGTGGGGCTTTGTATGGCTACACCTTC. It is translated as CATSRDGGALYGYTF.

The rearrangement links TRBV10-2 to TRBJ2-1; D might be TRBD2 (5 bases). The CDR3 has 14 amino acids. Germline lookup yields CDR1 WSHSY and CDR2 SAAADI. V gave up 6 bases and J gave up 6 bases, with 15 bases separating them. This CDR3 reads CASRDLASGNEQFF. CDR3 coding DNA: TGCGCCAGCAGGGACTTGGCATCCGGCAATGAGCAGTTCTTC.

This chain joins TRBV9 and TRBJ2-5, with 7 bases fitting TRBD2. The junction had 7 bases not matched to a gene; V was cut back by 3 bases and J by 5 bases. The length of the CDR3 is 14 residues. The V gene's germline CDR1 is SGDLS and CDR2 YYNGEE. DNA of the CDR3: TGTGCCAGCAGCGCAACTAGCGTGGGGGAGACCCAGTACTTC. Protein: CASSATSVGETQYF.

In its sample, this clone is hyperexpanded. V is TRBV4-1 and J is TRBJ1-4; a possible D gene is TRBD1 (5 bases). The germline V and J ends were trimmed by 0 bases and 4 bases, with 12 bases remaining between them. This CDR3 has 16 residues. The germline gives CDR1 MGHRA, CDR2 YSYEKL. The CDR3 DNA reads TGCGCCAGCAGCCAAGATTTATACAGGAGTAATGAAAAACTGTTTTTT. Translation: CASSQDLYRSNEKLFF.

This clone was found a few times. The chain joins TRBV28 to TRBJ2-7, with a tentative D call TRBD2 (5 bases). V lost 3 bases to trimming and J lost 9 bases, with 12 bases between them. The CDR3 is made up of 12 amino acids. In germline, CDR1 is MDHEN, CDR2 SYDVKM. This CDR3 reads CASSLNPRGQYF. In DNA, the CDR3 is TGTGCCAGCAGTTTGAACCCTCGGGGGCAGTACTTC.

This clone was detected only once. V gene TRBV28 combines with J gene TRBJ1-6, with no clear D. The CDR3 runs to 13 residues. The germline V gene has CDR1 MDHEN and CDR2 SYDVKM. Trimming left V 4 bases short and J 13 bases short, with 14 bases between. The CDR3 here is CASSSQLGEPLHF. The DNA for the CDR3 is TGTGCCAGCAGTTCCCAACTTGGGGAGCCCCTCCACTTT.